These T cell receptor beta chains were read from a single sample in a study of blood T cell repertoires in COVID-19. Method: immunoSEQ multiplex PCR; TCRdb's copy keeps in-frame clones and lacks some. The sample comprises 85,000 to 110,000 clones, over 70% of which are singletons, and about an eighth rests with the top ten. Sequenced material: peripheral blood. All receptors derive from a human donor in a cohort sampled during active or convalescent COVID-19. Both conserved end residues are part of each CDR3. A D gene is named only where the DNA matches it firmly. Clone size appears in some rows only: once, few, many, or a class for an expanded clone.

J gene | V gene | clone size | D gene | CDR3 protein | CDR3 DNA
TRBJ1-2 | TRBV6-5 | once | - | CASSFGAGDGYTF | TGTGCCAGCAGTTTTGGGGCAGGGGACGGCTACACCTTC
TRBJ1-2 | TRBV7-2 | few | - | CASSLSVANYGYTF | TGTGCCAGCAGCTTATCGGTGGCTAACTATGGCTACACCTTC
TRBJ2-6 | TRBV28 | - | TRBD1 | CASSDRGTGANVLTF | TGTGCCAGCAGTGACAGGGGGACTGGGGCCAACGTCCTGACTTTC
TRBJ1-1 | TRBV11-2 | - | - | CASSFDTGNTEAFF | TGTGCCAGCAGCTTCGATACGGGGAACACTGAAGCTTTCTTT
TRBJ1-2 | TRBV11-1 | - | TRBD1 | CASSRGQGANYGYTF | TGTGCCAGCAGCCGCGGACAGGGCGCTAACTATGGCTACACCTTC
TRBJ2-1 | TRBV7-2 | - | TRBD1 | CASSLAGTGNYNEQFF | TGTGCCAGCAGCTTAGCCGGGACAGGGAACTACAATGAGCAGTTCTTC
TRBJ1-2 | TRBV6-2/TRBV6-3 | - | TRBD1 | CASSYLGTGGHYGYTF | TGTGCCAGCAGTTACCTCGGGACAGGGGGCCACTATGGCTACACCTTC
TRBJ2-7 | TRBV3-1/TRBV3-2 | - | TRBD2 | CASGGDKKYEQYF | TGTGCCAGCGGGGGGGATAAAAAGTACGAGCAGTACTTC
TRBJ2-3 | TRBV15 | - | - | CATSRADSTDTQYF | TGTGCCACCAGCAGGGCTGACAGTACAGATACGCAGTATTTT
TRBJ1-2 | TRBV6-1 | - | - | CASSEATGNYGYTF | TGTGCCAGCAGTGAAGCGACCGGGAACTATGGCTACACCTTC
TRBJ2-2 | TRBV4-3 | - | - | CASSQDSQGGELFF | TGCGCCAGCAGCCAAGATTCGCAGGGAGGGGAGCTGTTTTTT
TRBJ1-3 | TRBV7-2 | - | - | CASSPQISGNTIYF | TGTGCCAGCAGCCCACAGATTTCTGGAAACACCATATATTTT
TRBJ1-4 | TRBV30 | - | - | CAWNRLAGNEKLFF | TGTGCCTGGAATCGATTGGCGGGTAATGAAAAACTGTTTTTT
TRBJ1-6 | TRBV5-1 | few | TRBD1 | CASSIRTGGGSPLHF | TGCGCCAGCAGCATACGAACAGGGGGCGGCTCACCCCTCCACTTT
TRBJ1-2 | TRBV9 | - | TRBD1 | CASSVTGVANYGYTF | TGTGCCAGCAGCGTAACAGGGGTGGCTAACTATGGCTACACCTTC
TRBJ1-2 | TRBV5-6 | - | - | CASSSPTGDGYTF | TGTGCCAGCAGCTCCCCAACCGGGGATGGCTACACCTTC
TRBJ2-3 | TRBV4-1 | - | - | CASSQTRKTQYF | TGCGCCAGCAGCCAGACTAGGAAGACGCAGTATTTT
TRBJ1-5 | TRBV10-1 | - | - | CASRGGDGSNQPQHF | TGCGCCAGCAGGGGAGGGGATGGCAGCAATCAGCCCCAGCATTTT
TRBJ1-5 | TRBV24-1 | - | - | CATSAKGWSNQPQHF | TGTGCCACCAGTGCAAAGGGGTGGAGCAATCAGCCCCAGCATTTT
TRBJ1-2 | TRBV27 | - | - | CASRTGHHWGYTF | TGTGCCAGCAGAACGGGACACCACTGGGGCTACACCTTC
TRBJ2-5 | TRBV9 | - | - | CASSVGILEETQYF | TGTGCCAGCAGCGTGGGCATATTGGAAGAGACCCAGTACTTC
TRBJ1-5 | TRBV5-1 | - | - | CASSSGRGDQPQHF | TGCGCCAGCAGCTCAGGGAGGGGTGATCAGCCCCAGCATTTT
TRBJ2-5 | TRBV4-1 | - | TRBD2 | CASSHRLAGEETQYF | TGCGCCAGCAGCCATCGACTAGCGGGGGAAGAGACCCAGTACTTC
TRBJ1-1 | TRBV14 | few | - | CASSPIRGGTGGTEAFF | TGTGCCAGCAGCCCTATAAGAGGGGGGACGGGGGGCACTGAAGCTTTCTTT
TRBJ2-3 | TRBV11-2 | - | TRBD1 | CASSRSGGSTDTQYF | TGTGCCAGCAGCAGATCAGGGGGTAGCACAGATACGCAGTATTTT
TRBJ1-1 | TRBV3-1/TRBV3-2 | - | - | CASSHARGEAFF | TGTGCCAGCAGCCACGCGCGCGGGGAAGCTTTCTTT
TRBJ1-1 | TRBV7-8 | - | - | CASSLNSGMMNTEAFF | TGTGCCAGCAGCTTAAACTCAGGGATGATGAACACTGAAGCTTTCTTT
TRBJ1-1 | TRBV19 | once | - | CASSATGNTEAFF | TGTGCCAGTAGTGCCACAGGGAACACTGAAGCTTTCTTT